This passage covers 8 T cell receptor beta chains from one sample sequenced in a study of metastatic and nonmetastatic thyroid tumors. There were no patients who had received any treatment before thyroid surgery. TCRdb recomputed clones from the PCR reads via MiXCR. This sample has over 65,000 clones; roughly an eighth occur once, and the top ten carry roughly 8.2%. The sequencing input was tumor tissue. The origin of the receptors is a female donor with papillary thyroid cancer or a benign thyroid nodule (not recorded which). Some clones in this sample may be carry-over from other donors' samples.

This clone was seen at least ten times. The gene calls are TRBV5-1 and TRBJ2-1; 14 bases are a match to TRBD2. Germline loops: CDR1 SGHRS, CDR2 YFSETQ. The CDR3 sequence is 17 residues long. Unmatched junction bases numbered 4, after V lost 0 bases and J lost 5 bases. CDR3 in DNA: TGCGCCAGCAGCTTGGTCTGGGGACTAGCGGGGGACAATGAGCAGTTCTTC. Translating it yields CASSLVWGLAGDNEQFF.

Concerning this clone: A single base separates this from a much larger clone, so it may be a read error. The chain couples TRBV19 to TRBJ1-4; D is unclear. CDR1 and CDR2 from the germline V gene are LNHDA and SQIVND (reference sequence). The CDR3 is made up of 14 amino acids. The V end lost 5 bases, the J end lost 4 bases, and 11 bases lay between the germline ends. The CDR3 is CASSQRQNNEKLFF. The CDR3 DNA sequence: TGTGCCAGTAGTCAGCGGCAGAATAATGAAAAACTGTTTTTT.

This clone was found many times. The chain combines TRBV29-1 with TRBJ1-2, with 10 nucleotides matching TRBD1. V shed 6 bases and J 8 bases; nucleotides not matched to a gene: 9. This CDR3 has 13 residues. Germline CDR1 is SQVTM and CDR2 is ANQGSEA. DNA for the CDR3: TGCAGCGTCGCAGTTCGGGACAGGGGAGGCTACACCTTC. It translates to CSVAVRDRGGYTF. Full variable domain (missing parts from reference TRBV29-1 and TRBJ1-2): SAVISQKPSRDICQRGTSLTIQCQVDSQVTMMFWYRQQPGQSLTLIATANQGSEATYESGFVIDKFPISRPNLTFSTLTVSNMSPEDSSIYLCSVAVRDRGGYTFGSGTRLTVV.

This clone was counted many times. The V call is TRBV12-3 or TRBV12-4, the J call TRBJ1-3; D may be TRBD1 (6 bases). V lost 4 bases, J lost 4 bases, and 8 bases lay in between. This CDR3 has 13 residues. The chain's CDR3 is CASSSTGGNTIYF. CDR3 in DNA: TGTGCCAGCAGTTCAACAGGGGGAAACACCATATATTTT.

This clone was detected many times. The rearrangement uses TRBV24-1 and TRBJ1-2; D not certain. The CDR3 is 12 amino acids. Germline V gene data show CDR1 as KGHDR and CDR2 as SFDVKD. Trimming removed 6 bases from V and 2 bases from J, with 6 bases in between. CDR3 DNA: TGTGCCACCAGTTTAAGGAACTATGGCTACACCTTC. Its protein is CATSLRNYGYTF.

This clone has just a few counts. This sequence may be a read error, since a much larger clone differs from it by one base. The chain carries TRBV19 and TRBJ2-3, with unresolved D. The CDR3 runs 13 residues. Trimming left V 4 bases short and J 2 bases short, with 7 bases between. The germline gives CDR1 LNHDA, CDR2 SQIVND (reference sequence). The CDR3 region has the DNA TGTGCCAGTAGTAGCAGAACCACAGATACGCAGTATTTT. Residues: CASSSRTTDTQYF. Together with reference TRBV19 and TRBJ2-3, the CDR3 gives the full variable domain: DGGITQSPKYLFRKEGQNVTLSCEQNLNHDAMYWYRQDPGQGLRLIYYSQIVNDFQKGDIAEGYSVSREKKESFPLTVTSAQKNPTAFYLCASSSRTTDTQYFGPGTRLTVL.

This clone was observed a handful of times. A much larger clone differs from this one at a single base, so this may be a read error. CDR3 sequence (DNA): TGTGCCAGCAGAAAACATGGTGCGGGCGTCACAGATACGCAGTATTTT. Its protein is CASRKHGAGVTDTQYF. This chain connects TRBV2 to TRBJ2-3; weak D call: TRBD2 (5 bases). V dropped 6 bases and J dropped 2 bases, with 18 bases sitting between them. Germline V gene lookup returns CDR1 SNHLY and CDR2 FYNNEI. This CDR3 is built from 16 residues.

This clone was picked up a small number of times. A single base separates this from a much larger clone, so it may be a read error. The chain joins TRBV2 to TRBJ2-5; 8 bases are a match to TRBD2. The CDR3 contains 12 residues. After removal of 7 bases from V and 5 bases from J, the junction contained 3 bases not matched to a gene. CDR1 and CDR2 (germline): SNHLY, FYNNEI. The CDR3 reads CASMGLGETQYF. The DNA of the CDR3 is TGTGCCAGCATGGGACTAGGGGAGACCCAGTACTTC.